This TCR beta chain was found in a study of blood T cell repertoires in COVID-19. In the original analysis: Reference gene primer amplification yielded estimated nucleated cell counts. Profiling relied on immunoSEQ multiplex PCR, and the TCRdb table lists in-frame clones only, not all of them. V and J calls and clone size come straight from that table; D and trimming were deduced from the DNA. The sample has some 170,000 clones, 85% to 90% seen once. This receptor was identified in a woman aged 60-75 years with acute or convalescent COVID-19. Sample: peripheral blood.

CDR3 sequence: CASSAAGQKNSPLHF. The CDR3 DNA follows: TGTGCCAGCAGTGCTGCAGGACAGAAAAATTCACCCCTCCACTTT. This sequence joins TRBV28 and TRBJ1-6, with D perhaps matching TRBD1 (6 bases). The CDR3 has 15 amino acids. Trimming took 5 bases from V and 7 from J, leaving 15 bases between them. Germline assignment: CDR1 MDHEN and CDR2 SYDVKM.